Detailed here is one T cell receptor beta chain. Its matching antigen is unknown. CD45RO negativity and positive selection for CCR7 defined naive CD8 cells, a population that excluded terminally differentiated effector memory CD45RA+ cells. The donor population consisted of healthy HIV-negative adults with no recent acute infections or vaccinations. Every one of the donors was a Caucasian adult that lived in Nashville, Tennessee. These data belong to a study of shared clonotypes between healthy human individuals. This CDR3 has 16 residues. Trimming left V 6 bases short and J 0 bases short, with 16 bases between. Germline V CDR1 and CDR2: SNHLY, FYNNEI. Study-wide points: An effect of sequencing depth on clonotype sharing among donors was expected. Incompleteness in sorted-subset sequencing, despite large depth, was shown by rarefaction.

Profiling relied on immunoSEQ multiplex PCR, and the TCRdb table lists in-frame clones only, not all of them. The repertoire consists of under 850,000 clones, with 85% to 95% occurring once and the leading ten covering less than 25%. The specimen was naive CD8+ T cells sorted from blood. The TCR comes from a man aged 25 to 40 in good health. The rearrangement links TRBV2 to TRBJ2-3; D is perhaps TRBD2 (5 bases). CDR3 DNA: TGTGCCAGCAGCTCCCTCGAGGGCGGGAGCACAGATACGCAGTATTTT. It specifies CASSSLEGGSTDTQYF.